This T cell receptor beta chain is from a study of T cell changes during pregnancy in multiple sclerosis. The germline gives CDR1 SQVTM, CDR2 ANQGSEA. With 3 bases removed from V and 6 bases from J, the gap between germline ends came to 11 bases. This CDR3 is 12 amino acids long. The table came from immunoSEQ multiplex PCR; TCRdb's copy has only in-frame clones and leaves some out. Among about 84,000 clones, about 94% were seen once, and the ten largest hold about 0.99%. The source was peripheral blood, collected in the second trimester of pregnancy. This chain links TRBV29-1 with TRBJ1-1; no clear D gene. The clonotype originates from a female donor in good health, enrolled as a control in a pregnancy study. The CDR3 nucleotides are TGCAGCGTTGAGAGGAGTGGAGCTGAAGCTTTCTTT. Protein sequence: CSVERSGAEAFF.